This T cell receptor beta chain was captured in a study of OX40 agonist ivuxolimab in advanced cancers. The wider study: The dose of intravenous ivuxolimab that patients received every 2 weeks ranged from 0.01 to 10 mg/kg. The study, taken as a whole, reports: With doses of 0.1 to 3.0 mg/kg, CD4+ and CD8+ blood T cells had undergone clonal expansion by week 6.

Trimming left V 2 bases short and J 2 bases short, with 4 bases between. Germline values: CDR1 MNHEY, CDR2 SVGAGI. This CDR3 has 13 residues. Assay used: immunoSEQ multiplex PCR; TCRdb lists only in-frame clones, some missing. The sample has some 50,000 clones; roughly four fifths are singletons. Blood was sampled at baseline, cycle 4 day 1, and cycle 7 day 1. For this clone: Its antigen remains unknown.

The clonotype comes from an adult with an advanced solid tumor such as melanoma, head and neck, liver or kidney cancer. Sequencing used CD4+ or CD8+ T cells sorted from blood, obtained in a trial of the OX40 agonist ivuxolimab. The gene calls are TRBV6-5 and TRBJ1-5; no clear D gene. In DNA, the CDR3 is TGTGCCAGCAGTTACACGGGCAATCAGCCCCAGCATTTT. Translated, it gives CASSYTGNQPQHF.